The entry below describes one T cell receptor (beta chain). Constant-region reverse primers amplified full-length variable regions, followed by semi-nested Nested Universal Primer A PCR. TCRdb reanalysed the 5' RACE reads using MiXCR and keeps one entry per CDR3 protein. Of approximately 60,000 distinct CDR3 sequences listed, 26% are singletons. Cells sorted as Tregs were CD4+, CD25+ and CD127-/low. Germline assignment: CDR1 SGHTA and CDR2 FQGNSA. The CDR3 consists of 15 residues. Trimming took 2 bases from V and 3 from J, leaving 13 bases between them. The sequence came from a female donor with breast cancer. The rearrangement uses TRBV7-2 and TRBJ1-1, with a weak D call TRBD1 (6 bases). Sequencing was performed on tumor-infiltrating Tregs sorted from the breast tumor. The CDR3 DNA sequence: TGTGCCAGCAGCTTATATCTGGGGGCTGACACTGAAGCTTTCTTT. Translation gives CASSLYLGADTEAFF. Supplemented by reference TRBV7-2 and TRBJ1-1, the full variable domain reads GAGVSQSPSNKVTEKGKDVELRCDPISGHTALYWYRQSLGQGLEFLIYFQGNSAPDKSGLPSDRFSAERTGGSVSTLTIQRTQQEDSAVYLCASSLYLGADTEAFFGQGTRLTVV.